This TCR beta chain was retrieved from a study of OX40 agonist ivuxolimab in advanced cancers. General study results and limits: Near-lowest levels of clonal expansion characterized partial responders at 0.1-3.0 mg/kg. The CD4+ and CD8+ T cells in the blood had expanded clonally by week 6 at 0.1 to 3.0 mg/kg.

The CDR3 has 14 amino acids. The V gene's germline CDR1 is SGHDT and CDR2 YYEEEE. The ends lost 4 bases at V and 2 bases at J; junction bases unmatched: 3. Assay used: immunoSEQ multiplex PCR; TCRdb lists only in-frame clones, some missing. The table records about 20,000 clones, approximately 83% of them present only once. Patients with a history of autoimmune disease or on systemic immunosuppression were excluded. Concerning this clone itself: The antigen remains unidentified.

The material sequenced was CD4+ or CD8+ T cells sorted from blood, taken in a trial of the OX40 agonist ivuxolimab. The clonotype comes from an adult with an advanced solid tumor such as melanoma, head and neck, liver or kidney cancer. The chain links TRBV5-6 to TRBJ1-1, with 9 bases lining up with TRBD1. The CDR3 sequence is CASSIQGANTEAFF. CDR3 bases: TGTGCCAGCAGCATACAGGGGGCAAACACTGAAGCTTTCTTT.